The 20 T cell receptor beta chains in this list originate from one sample, sequenced in a study of cytomegalovirus exposure and HLA in healthy donors. The repertoire was sequenced with immunoSEQ multiplex PCR; TCRdb's copy has only in-frame clones and lacks some. This table holds some 98,000 clones, roughly 87% found once. The source material was PBMCs. These receptors were obtained from a man aged 18 to 29 in good health and CMV-seropositive.

The table lists this clone with a few counts. The chain couples TRBV7-3 to TRBJ2-1, with TRBD2 matching over 9 bases. Looked up from germline, CDR1 is SGHTA and CDR2 is FQGTGA. V lost 2 bases and J lost 8; bases outside the gene matches: 7. The CDR3 extends over 15 amino acids. The CDR3 spells CASSLFSGGRDEQFF. DNA of the CDR3: TGTGCCAGCAGCTTATTTAGCGGGGGAAGGGATGAGCAGTTCTTC. The variable domain in full, with the rest retrieved from reference TRBV7-3 and TRBJ2-1, is GAGVSQTPSNKVTEKGKYVELRCDPISGHTALYWYRQSLGQGPEFLIYFQGTGAADDSGLPNDRFFAVRPEGSVSTLKIQRTERGDSAVYLCASSLFSGGRDEQFFGPGTRLTVL.

The J gene is TRBJ2-7, the V gene TRBV9, with 7 bases matching TRBD2. Germline V CDR1 and CDR2: SGDLS, YYNGEE. V lost 3 bases to trimming and J lost 6 bases; unmatched junction nucleotides: 15. The CDR3 contains 16 residues. In nucleotides, the CDR3 is TGTGCCAGCAGCGCCCAAGCGGGAATTCGGCTTGGCGAGCAGTACTTC. Protein: CASSAQAGIRLGEQYF.

This chain joins TRBV11-2 and TRBJ2-5; 9 bases map to TRBD1. Trimming took 10 bases from V and 0 from J; bases not matched to a gene: 6. Germline CDR1 SGHAT, CDR2 FQNNGV. CDR3 length equals 14 residues. In DNA form, the CDR3 reads TGTGCCACTGCACAGGGGGCTAACCAAGAGACCCAGTACTTC. It encodes CATAQGANQETQYF.

The J gene is TRBJ1-2, the V gene TRBV28; 9 positions agree with TRBD1. Germline V gene lookup returns CDR1 MDHEN and CDR2 SYDVKM. The CDR3 length is 13 residues. V was pared by 6 bases and J by 8 bases, with 7 bases of the junction left unmatched. CDR3 sequence (DNA): TGTGCCAGCAGCCCACGGACAGGGGCGGGCTACACCTTC. Translation gives CASSPRTGAGYTF.

The rearrangement uses TRBV7-9 and TRBJ1-2, with 7 nucleotides matching TRBD1. V gave up 5 bases and J gave up 2 bases; unmatched junction bases: 2. This CDR3 comprises 13 residues. In germline, CDR1 is SEHNR, CDR2 FQNEAQ (reference sequence). The CDR3 is CASSPGQNYGYTF. The CDR3 DNA sequence: TGTGCCAGCAGCCCGGGACAGAACTATGGCTACACCTTC.

CDR3 amino acids: CASSPGTEPYGYTF. The CDR3 bases are TGTGCCAGCAGTCCCGGGACAGAGCCTTATGGCTACACCTTC. The chain has TRBV28 and TRBJ1-2; 7 bases fit TRBD1. The J segment lost 5 bases and the V segment lost 5 bases, leaving 8 bases of the junction unmatched. There are 14 residues in the CDR3. CDR1 is MDHEN, CDR2 SYDVKM, per germline.

CDR3 DNA sequence: TGTGCCAGCAGTTTCCCTAGTCGGGTCGGCAATCAGCCCCAGCATTTT. Protein: CASSFPSRVGNQPQHF. This rearrangement joins TRBV28 to TRBJ1-5; D remains ambiguous. Germline loops: CDR1 MDHEN, CDR2 SYDVKM. The CDR3 covers 16 residues. Trimming stripped 3 bases from V and 2 bases from J, with 14 bases between.

The J gene is TRBJ2-5, the V gene TRBV6-1, with 7 bases matching TRBD1. V lost 0 bases to trimming and J lost 5 bases; unmatched junction nucleotides: 9. Germline CDR1 is MNHNS and CDR2 is SASEGT. The CDR3 runs 16 residues. In DNA form, the CDR3 reads TGTGCCAGCAGTGAAGCCCCCGACAGGGTTAAGGAGACCCAGTACTTC. Residues: CASSEAPDRVKETQYF.

This clone was seen only once. The DNA of the CDR3 is TGTGCCAGCAGTTACGTAGCGGGAGGTAATGGTGAGCAGTTCTTC. Protein product: CASSYVAGGNGEQFF. The rearrangement joins TRBV6-6 to TRBJ2-1; 10 nucleotides match TRBD2. Looked up from germline, CDR1 is MNHNY and CDR2 is SVGAGI (reference sequence). Unmatched junction bases numbered 7, after V lost 2 bases and J lost 9 bases. The CDR3 length is 15 residues.

This clone was observed a single time. The J gene is TRBJ2-5, the V gene TRBV6-5; maybe TRBD2 (5 bases). The CDR3 length is 15 residues. CDR1 MNHEY and CDR2 SVGAGI come from the germline V gene. V shed 1 base and J shed 5 bases, with 14 bases lying between them. Here the CDR3 reads CASSYYPGLVETQYF. The CDR3 DNA sequence: TGTGCCAGCAGTTACTACCCGGGATTGGTGGAGACCCAGTACTTC.

The genes are TRBV18 and TRBJ2-5, with TRBD1 matching over 7 bases. Germline CDR1 and CDR2: KGHSH and LQKENI. This CDR3 comprises 14 residues. Trimming cost V 3 bases and J 5 bases; bases outside gene matches: 6. As DNA, the CDR3 is TGTGCCAGCTCACCCCCCGACAGGGTGGAGACCCAGTACTTC. Translated: CASSPPDRVETQYF.

There are a few counts of this clone. The chain combines TRBV2 with TRBJ1-6, with D perhaps matching TRBD1 (6 bases). Trimming removed 9 bases from V and 8 bases from J, with 14 bases in between. The length of the CDR3 is 13 residues. From germline, CDR1 is SNHLY and CDR2 FYNNEI. CDR3: CASLYTGYSPLHF. CDR3 bases: TGTGCCAGTCTATATACAGGGTATTCACCCCTCCACTTT.

In its sample, this clone was seen once. This sequence joins TRBV4-2 and TRBJ2-1; 9 bases agree with TRBD1. The V gene end was trimmed by 0 bases and the J gene end by 6 bases; junction bases not matched to a gene: 6. In germline, CDR1 is LGHNA, CDR2 YNFKEQ. The CDR3 covers 16 residues. CDR3 DNA: TGTGCCAGCAGCCAAGATCAGGGACAGGGTCCCAATGAGCAGTTCTTC. As protein: CASSQDQGQGPNEQFF.

J is TRBJ1-1 and V is TRBV19, with TRBD1 matching 12 bases. The V and J ends lost 4 bases and 6 bases, in that order; junction bases with no gene match: 15. The germline V gene encodes CDR1 LNHDA and CDR2 SQIVND (reference sequence). This CDR3 has 18 residues. Here the CDR3 DNA reads TGTGCCAGTAGTAGACAGGGACAGGGGGCTCTCATTGGCGCTGAAGCTTTCTTT. It codes for CASSRQGQGALIGAEAFF.

The chain links TRBV7-8 to TRBJ2-1; possibly TRBD2 for D (7 bases). The V gene lost 8 bases and the J gene lost 3 bases, with 14 bases spanning the gap. Germline V lookup: CDR1 SGHVS, CDR2 FQNEAQ. The CDR3 runs 14 residues. The CDR3 sequence: CASRPGGVYNEQFF. The CDR3 DNA reads TGTGCCAGCCGCCCGGGGGGCGTCTACAATGAGCAGTTCTTC.

This chain uses TRBV12-5 with TRBJ2-7, with TRBD2 matching over 11 bases. After removal of 0 bases from V and 2 bases from J, the junction contained 9 bases not matched to a gene. Germline lookup yields CDR1 LGHNT and CDR2 FRNRAP. This CDR3 is built from 18 residues. CDR3 amino acids: CASGLVIGKGLAAYEQYF. CDR3 bases: TGTGCTAGTGGTTTGGTTATCGGTAAGGGACTAGCGGCCTACGAGCAGTACTTC.

CDR3 DNA: TGTGCCAGTAGTATTACTAGCGGGAGCAACTACGAGCAGTACTTC. Translation: CASSITSGSNYEQYF. The rearrangement uses TRBV19 and TRBJ2-7, with 11 positions matching TRBD2. The CDR3 consists of 15 residues. Germline lookup yields CDR1 LNHDA and CDR2 SQIVND (reference sequence). V trimming: 3 bases; J trimming: 3 bases; junction bases outside the gene matches: 4.

V gene TRBV11-2 combines with J gene TRBJ1-1, with D unresolved. The CDR3 consists of 13 residues. The germline CDR1 and CDR2 sequences are SGHAT and FQNNGV. Trimming took off 3 bases at V and 3 bases at J, with 8 bases between the two ends. CDR3 in DNA: TGTGCCAGCAGCTTGTCTACGGACACTGAAGCTTTCTTT. Translated, it gives CASSLSTDTEAFF.

This chain uses TRBV6-1 with TRBJ1-5; a possible D gene is TRBD1 (6 bases). Looked up from germline, CDR1 is MNHNS and CDR2 is SASEGT. The CDR3 is 16 residues long. V lost 3 bases and J lost 2, with 14 bases in between. The CDR3 protein is CASSEFIGGGNQPQHF. The CDR3 coding sequence is TGTGCCAGCAGTGAGTTCATAGGGGGTGGCAATCAGCCCCAGCATTTT.

The chain has TRBV2 and TRBJ2-3; 10 bases map to TRBD2. With 6 bases clipped from V and 14 bases from J, the junction kept 11 bases outside the gene matches. The CDR3 extends over 13 amino acids. The V gene's germline CDR1 is SNHLY and CDR2 FYNNEI. Here the CDR3 reads CASSPLAGYPPYF. The CDR3 nucleotides are TGTGCCAGCAGCCCACTAGCGGGGTACCCTCCGTATTTT.